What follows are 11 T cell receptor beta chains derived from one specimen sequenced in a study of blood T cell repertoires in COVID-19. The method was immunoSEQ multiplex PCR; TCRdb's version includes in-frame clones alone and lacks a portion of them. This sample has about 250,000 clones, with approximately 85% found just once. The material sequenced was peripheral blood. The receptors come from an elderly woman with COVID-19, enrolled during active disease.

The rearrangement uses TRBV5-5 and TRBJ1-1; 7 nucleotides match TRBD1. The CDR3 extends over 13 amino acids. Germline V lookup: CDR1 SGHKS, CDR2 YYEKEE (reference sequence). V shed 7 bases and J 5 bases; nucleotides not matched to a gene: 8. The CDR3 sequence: CASEDRARTEAFF. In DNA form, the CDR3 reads TGTGCCAGCGAAGACAGGGCGAGGACTGAAGCTTTCTTT.

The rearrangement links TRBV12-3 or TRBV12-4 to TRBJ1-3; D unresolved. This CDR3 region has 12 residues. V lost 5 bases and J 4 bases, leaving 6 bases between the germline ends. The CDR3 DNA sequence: TGTGCCAGCAGTCCCAGAGGAAACACCATATATTTT. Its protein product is CASSPRGNTIYF.

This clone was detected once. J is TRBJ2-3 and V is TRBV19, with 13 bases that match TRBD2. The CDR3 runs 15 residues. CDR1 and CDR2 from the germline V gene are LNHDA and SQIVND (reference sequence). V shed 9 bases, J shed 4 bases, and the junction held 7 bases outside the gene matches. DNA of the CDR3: TGTGCCAGCAGGACTAGCGGGGGTATCGCAGATACGCAGTATTTT. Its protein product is CASRTSGGIADTQYF.

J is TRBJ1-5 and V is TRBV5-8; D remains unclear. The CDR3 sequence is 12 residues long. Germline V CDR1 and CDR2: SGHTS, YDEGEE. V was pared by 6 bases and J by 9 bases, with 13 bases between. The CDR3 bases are TGTGCCAGCAACATCAGAATGCCGCCCCAGCATTTT. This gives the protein CASNIRMPPQHF.

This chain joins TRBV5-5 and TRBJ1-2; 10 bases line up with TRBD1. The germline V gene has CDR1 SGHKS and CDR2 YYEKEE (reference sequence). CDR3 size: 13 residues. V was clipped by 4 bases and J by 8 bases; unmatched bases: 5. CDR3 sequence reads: CASSRQGAGGYTF. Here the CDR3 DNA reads TGTGCCAGCAGCCGACAGGGGGCAGGAGGCTACACCTTC.

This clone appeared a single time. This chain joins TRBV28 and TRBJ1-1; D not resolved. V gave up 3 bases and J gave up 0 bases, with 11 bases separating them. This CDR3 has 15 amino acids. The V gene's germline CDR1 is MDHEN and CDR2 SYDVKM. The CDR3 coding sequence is TGTGCCAGCAGTTTGACGGGTTCTATGAACACTGAAGCTTTCTTT. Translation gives CASSLTGSMNTEAFF.

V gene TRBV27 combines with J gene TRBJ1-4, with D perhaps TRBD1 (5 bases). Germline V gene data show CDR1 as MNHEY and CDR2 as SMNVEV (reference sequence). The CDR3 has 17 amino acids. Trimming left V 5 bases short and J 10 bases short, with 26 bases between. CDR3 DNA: TGTGCCAGCAGTCCTGACCGATGGGGGTGGAGGGAGGGAAAACTGTTTTTT. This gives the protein CASSPDRWGWREGKLFF.

DNA of the CDR3: TGTGCCACCAGCCTGGGGGGTGAGCAGTTCTTC. Its protein is CATSLGGEQFF. V is TRBV10-3 and J is TRBJ2-1, with a tentative D call TRBD2 (6 bases). The CDR3 is 11 residues long. Trimming cost V 10 bases and J 9 bases, with 13 bases left between them. Germline lookup yields CDR1 ENHRY and CDR2 SYGVKD.

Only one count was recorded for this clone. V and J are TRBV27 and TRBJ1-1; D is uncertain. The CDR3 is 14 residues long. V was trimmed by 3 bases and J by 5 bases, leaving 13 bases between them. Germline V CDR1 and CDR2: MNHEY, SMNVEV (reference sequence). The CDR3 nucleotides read TGTGCCAGCAGTTTTCGGGGTAGAGAAACTGAAGCTTTCTTT. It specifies CASSFRGRETEAFF.

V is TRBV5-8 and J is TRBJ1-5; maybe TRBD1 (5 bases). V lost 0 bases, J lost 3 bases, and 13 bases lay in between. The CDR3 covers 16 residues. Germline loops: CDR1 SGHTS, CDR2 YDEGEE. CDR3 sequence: CASSLAREGNNQPQHF. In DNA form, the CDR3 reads TGTGCCAGCAGCTTGGCGCGGGAGGGGAACAATCAGCCCCAGCATTTT.

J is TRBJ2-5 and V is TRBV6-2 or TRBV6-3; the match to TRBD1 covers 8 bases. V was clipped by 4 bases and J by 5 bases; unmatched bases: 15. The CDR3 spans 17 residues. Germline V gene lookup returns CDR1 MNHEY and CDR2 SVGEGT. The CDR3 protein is CASSSYPRTGRSETQYF. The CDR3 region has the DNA TGTGCCAGCAGTTCCTATCCACGGACAGGGAGATCGGAGACCCAGTACTTC.